One and the same sample provided the 15 T cell receptor beta chains below, sequenced in a study of shared clonotypes between healthy human individuals. The protocol was immunoSEQ multiplex PCR, while the TCRdb copy is restricted to in-frame clones and leaves out a portion. The sample lists 1 million to 1.2 million clones; 60% to 80% were seen once. Sequenced material: memory CD4+ T cells from PBMCs. Subset: CD45RA-negative fraction. The receptor set was obtained from a man in his late teens or twenties in good health. Some clones in this sample may be carry-over from other donors' samples.

This clone was seen more than once but under ten times. This sequence joins TRBV2 and TRBJ2-7; D not resolved. CDR1 is SNHLY, CDR2 FYNNEI, per germline. The length of the CDR3 is 11 residues. Deletions cut 11 bases from V and 0 bases from J, with 8 bases between. CDR3 nucleotides: TGTGCCTCCACCGTCTCCTACGAGCAGTACTTC. This translates into CASTVSYEQYF.

This clone was found once. V usage is TRBV7-2 and J usage is TRBJ2-7; 12 bases are a match to TRBD2. This CDR3 contains 18 residues. CDR1 is SGHTA and CDR2 is FQGNSA in the germline V gene. V gave up 1 base and J gave up 6 bases; unmatched junction bases: 13. The CDR3 is CASSLVGLAGGPPLEQYF. The DNA for the CDR3 is TGTGCCAGCAGCTTAGTAGGCCTAGCGGGAGGGCCTCCCCTCGAGCAGTACTTC. Variable domain in full (rest from reference TRBV7-2 and TRBJ2-7): GAGVSQSPSNKVTEKGKDVELRCDPISGHTALYWYRQSLGQGLEFLIYFQGNSAPDKSGLPSDRFSAERTGGSVSTLTIQRTQQEDSAVYLCASSLVGLAGGPPLEQYFGPGTRLTVT.

The chain combines TRBV4-1 with TRBJ1-2; D not certain. Trimming took off 1 base at V and 0 bases at J, with 12 bases between the two ends. This CDR3 is 16 amino acids long. The germline V gene encodes CDR1 MGHRA and CDR2 YSYEKL. The CDR3 spells CASSQVSAGANYGYTF. The CDR3 nucleotides read TGCGCCAGCAGCCAAGTTTCGGCAGGAGCTAACTATGGCTACACCTTC.

This clone appeared once. The chain carries TRBV5-4 and TRBJ2-7; 8 positions agree with TRBD1. Germline V gene data show CDR1 as SGHNT and CDR2 as YYREEE (reference sequence). J gave up 7 bases and V 4 bases, and 10 bases lay outside the gene matches. There are 14 residues in the CDR3. CDR3 protein: CASSIAQGAREQYF. In DNA form, the CDR3 reads TGTGCCAGCAGCATTGCCCAGGGGGCTAGGGAGCAGTACTTC.

This clone was counted ten times or more. The V gene is TRBV6-5, the J gene TRBJ2-1; TRBD1 agrees at 7 bases. J gave up 9 bases and V 2 bases, and 4 bases lay outside the gene matches. CDR1 and CDR2 from the germline V gene are MNHEY and SVGAGI. This CDR3 spans 13 amino acids. CDR3 amino acids: CASSYLAGGEQFF. CDR3 DNA sequence: TGTGCCAGCAGTTACCTGGCAGGGGGTGAGCAGTTCTTC.

The chain couples TRBV15 to TRBJ2-7; 7 bases match TRBD2. Germline-derived CDR1 and CDR2 are LNHNV and YYDKDF (reference sequence). The CDR3 spans 15 residues. The ends lost 4 bases at V and 3 bases at J; junction bases unmatched: 9. This chain's CDR3 is CATSKGLAGVYEQYF. The CDR3, as DNA: TGTGCCACCAGCAAAGGTTTAGCGGGCGTCTACGAGCAGTACTTC.

CDR3 DNA sequence: TGTGCCAGCAGTTTACCCCGGACAGGGAGCTCCTACGAGCAGTACTTC. Encoded protein: CASSLPRTGSSYEQYF. The chain couples TRBV28 to TRBJ2-7; TRBD1 agrees at 8 bases. From germline, CDR1 is MDHEN and CDR2 SYDVKM. The CDR3 consists of 16 residues. With V trimmed by 2 bases and J by 0 bases, 6 bases remained unmatched.

As concerns this clone: A much larger clone sits a single nucleotide away, making a read error possible. The chain joins TRBV2 to TRBJ2-5; a possible D gene is TRBD1 (5 bases). Near its end, the DNA agrees better with TRBJ2-7, so the J call may be wrong. Germline V lookup: CDR1 SNHLY, CDR2 FYNNEI. This CDR3 has 12 amino acids. The CDR3, as DNA: TGTGCCAGCTCAGGGTCCTCCCACGAGCAGTACTTC. Translating gives CASSGSSHEQYF.

The V and J genes are TRBV6-6 and TRBJ1-1, with 9 bases matching TRBD1. The germline V gene encodes CDR1 MNHNY and CDR2 SVGAGI (reference sequence). Trimming removed 0 bases from V and 5 bases from J; junction bases left unmatched: 4. The CDR3 has 15 amino acids. The CDR3 DNA reads TGTGCCAGCAGTTACTCGGGACAGGGAGGGACTGAAGCTTTCTTT. It codes for CASSYSGQGGTEAFF.

The rearrangement links TRBV14 to TRBJ1-2; D possibly corresponds to TRBD1 (5 bases). Germline-derived CDR1 and CDR2 are SGHDN and FVKESK. This CDR3 is built from 13 residues. V lost 4 bases, J lost 9 bases, and 15 bases lay in between. The CDR3 reads CASSRMDGGSYTF. In DNA, the CDR3 is TGTGCCAGCAGCCGGATGGATGGGGGGAGCTACACCTTC. Filled out from reference TRBV14 and TRBJ1-2, the complete variable domain reads EAGVTQFPSHSVIEKGQTVTLRCDPISGHDNLYWYRRVMGKEIKFLLHFVKESKQDESGMPNNRFLAERTGGTYSTLKVQPAELEDSGVYFCASSRMDGGSYTFGSGTRLTVV.

The genes are TRBV6-1 and TRBJ1-1, with 10 positions matching TRBD1. The V segment lost 7 bases and the J segment 5 bases; nucleotides outside the gene matches: 10. This CDR3 has 15 residues. Germline assignment: CDR1 MNHNS and CDR2 SASEGT. The DNA of the CDR3 is TGTGCCAGCACTCCCCCGGGACAGGGGATTACTGAAGCTTTCTTT. It translates to CASTPPGQGITEAFF.

The chain carries TRBV10-2 and TRBJ1-1; the D is unclear. The CDR3 is made up of 12 amino acids. V lost 5 bases, J lost 1 base, and 5 bases lay in between. The germline V gene encodes CDR1 WSHSY and CDR2 SAAADI. The CDR3 reads CASSLQNTEAFF. The CDR3 DNA sequence: TGCGCCAGCAGTTTACAGAACACTGAAGCTTTCTTT.

This clone came up a few times. V usage is TRBV2 and J usage is TRBJ1-5; D not certain. Between the trimmed V and J ends, which lost 8 bases and 7 bases, there was a span of 12 bases. Germline CDR1 and CDR2: SNHLY and FYNNEI. The CDR3 runs to 12 residues. CDR3 residues: CASGFSGQPQHF. The CDR3 DNA follows: TGTGCCAGCGGGTTTTCGGGCCAGCCCCAGCATTTT.

J is TRBJ2-2 and V is TRBV2; either TRBD1 or TRBD2 may fit D (5 bases each). The CDR3 has 16 amino acids. Trimming took off 5 bases at V and 1 base at J, with 14 bases between the two ends. Germline V gene data show CDR1 as SNHLY and CDR2 as FYNNEI. Here the CDR3 DNA reads TGTGCCAGCAGTTATGACGGGGCCAGGAACACCGGGGAGCTGTTTTTT. Encoded protein: CASSYDGARNTGELFF. Full variable domain (rest looked up from reference TRBV2 and TRBJ2-2): EPEVTQTPSHQVTQMGQEVILRCVPISNHLYFYWYRQILGQKVEFLVSFYNNEISEKSEIFDDQFSVERPDGSNFTLKIRSTKLEDSAMYFCASSYDGARNTGELFFGEGSRLTVL.

The V call is TRBV7-3, the J call TRBJ2-3; D gene ambiguous. This CDR3 is 15 amino acids long. Trimming took off 4 bases at V and 5 bases at J, with 16 bases between the two ends. From germline, CDR1 is SGHTA and CDR2 FQGTGA. CDR3: CASSSSSFPQDTQYF. The CDR3 DNA is TGTGCCAGCAGCTCTTCCTCGTTTCCGCAAGATACGCAGTATTTT. Full variable domain (outside the CDR3, taken from reference TRBV7-3 and TRBJ2-3): GAGVSQTPSNKVTEKGKYVELRCDPISGHTALYWYRQSLGQGPEFLIYFQGTGAADDSGLPNDRFFAVRPEGSVSTLKIQRTERGDSAVYLCASSSSSFPQDTQYFGPGTRLTVL.